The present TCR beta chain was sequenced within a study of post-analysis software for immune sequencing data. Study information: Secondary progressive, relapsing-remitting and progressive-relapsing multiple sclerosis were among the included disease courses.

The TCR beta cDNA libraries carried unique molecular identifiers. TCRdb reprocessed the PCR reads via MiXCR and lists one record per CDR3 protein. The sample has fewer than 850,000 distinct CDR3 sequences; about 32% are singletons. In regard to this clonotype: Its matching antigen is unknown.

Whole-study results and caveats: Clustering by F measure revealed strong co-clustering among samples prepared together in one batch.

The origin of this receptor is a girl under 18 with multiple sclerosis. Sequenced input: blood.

The DNA for the CDR3 is TGTGCCAGCAAAGGCCAGGGGGCGACCTATGGCTACACCTTC. This encodes CASKGQGATYGYTF. V usage is TRBV27 and J usage is TRBJ1-2; 8 positions agree with TRBD1. This CDR3 is built from 14 residues. The germline V gene encodes CDR1 MNHEY and CDR2 SMNVEV (reference sequence). J was trimmed by 4 bases and V by 7 bases; bases with no gene match: 8.